These 27 T cell receptor beta chains originate from one sample sequenced in a study of blood T cell repertoires in COVID-19. Repertoires were generated with immunoSEQ multiplex PCR, while TCRdb's copy carries only in-frame clones and drops some. This table has over 150,000 clones, roughly 80% appearing once. The specimen sequenced was peripheral blood. The receptors here all came from a man aged 70 or older with active or convalescent COVID-19.

The chain uses TRBV7-2 and TRBJ1-1; weak D call: TRBD1 (6 bases). The CDR3 totals 16 residues. V was clipped by 2 bases and J by 1 base, with 14 bases between them. Germline CDR1 reads SGHTA; CDR2 reads FQGNSA. CDR3 in DNA: TGTGCCAGCAGCTTAAGTGGGGGCCTTCGGAACACTGAAGCTTTCTTT. Protein product: CASSLSGGLRNTEAFF.

This clone has just a few counts. The rearrangement uses TRBV21-1 and TRBJ1-4. TRBV21-1 is described as a pseudogene. The CDR3 has 17 residues. CDR3 residues: CASSKVGLGGTNEKLFF. The CDR3 DNA reads TGTGCCAGCAGCAAAGTTGGACTCGGGGGAACTAATGAAAAACTGTTTTTT.

With respect to this clone: Other DNA sequences in this sample translate to the same CDR3. The chain joins TRBV5-1 to TRBJ1-4; 9 bases fit TRBD1. Germline loops: CDR1 SGHRS, CDR2 YFSETQ. V lost 4 bases to trimming and J lost 8 bases; unmatched junction nucleotides: 9. This CDR3 spans 15 amino acids. CDR3 in DNA: TGCGCCAGCAGCCTTGGAGGACAGGGGAGCGAAAAACTGTTTTTT. It codes for CASSLGGQGSEKLFF.

The CDR3 is CASSLILGQGALFEQFF. For the CDR3, the DNA is TGTGCCAGCAGTTTAATTTTGGGACAGGGGGCGCTATTTGAGCAGTTCTTC. The chain recombines TRBV27 with TRBJ2-1; 12 nucleotides align to TRBD1. The length of the CDR3 is 17 residues. V trimming: 2 bases; J trimming: 9 bases; junction bases outside the gene matches: 11. Germline lookup yields CDR1 MNHEY and CDR2 SMNVEV (reference sequence).

Only one count was recorded for this clone. The chain recombines TRBV10-3 with TRBJ1-2, with 7 bases lining up with TRBD1. Germline CDR1 is ENHRY and CDR2 is SYGVKD. Losses at the gene ends were 2 bases for V and 4 bases for J; bases not matched to a gene: 10. This CDR3 spans 16 amino acids. The CDR3 region has the DNA TGTGCCATCAGTGAGGGCGGGCCAGGGGGTTTCTATGGCTACACCTTC. It translates to CAISEGGPGGFYGYTF.

This chain joins TRBV6-2 or TRBV6-3 and TRBJ2-3; tentatively, D is TRBD2 (5 bases). V was clipped by 5 bases and J by 0 bases, with 12 bases between them. Germline CDR1 reads MNHEY; CDR2 reads SVGEGT. There are 15 residues in the CDR3. Here the CDR3 reads CASSPGRRSTDTQYF. CDR3 nucleotide sequence: TGTGCCAGCAGTCCCGGCCGGAGGAGCACAGATACGCAGTATTTT.

The rearrangement uses TRBV18 and TRBJ2-5; a weak D match, TRBD2 (7 bases). This CDR3 has 13 amino acids. Germline V CDR1 and CDR2: KGHSH, LQKENI. V was cut by 8 bases and J by 7 bases, with 17 bases left in between. CDR3 nucleotides: TGTGCCAGCCTCGCGGGGGCCCAACGGACCCAGTACTTC. Translated, it gives CASLAGAQRTQYF.

The chain employs TRBV6-6 and TRBJ2-5; 7 bases match TRBD1. In germline, CDR1 is MNHNY, CDR2 SVGAGI (reference sequence). This CDR3 has 15 residues. Trimming removed 6 bases from V and 2 bases from J; junction bases left unmatched: 9. The CDR3 region has the DNA TGTGCCAGCAGCCCTCCTGGACAGGAGCAAGAGACCCAGTACTTC. Translation: CASSPPGQEQETQYF.

The rearrangement joins TRBV18 to TRBJ1-4, with D possibly matching TRBD1 (6 bases). Trimming shortened V by 3 bases and J by 0 bases, and 8 bases separated the two germline ends. CDR1 and CDR2 (germline): KGHSH, LQKENI. The CDR3 is 15 residues long. The CDR3 loop reads CASSPRTATNEKLFF. The CDR3 nucleotides read TGTGCCAGCTCACCCAGGACAGCAACTAATGAAAAACTGTTTTTT.

The V call is TRBV5-5, the J call TRBJ1-5; perhaps TRBD1 as D (5 bases). This CDR3 region has 17 residues. Germline CDR1 reads SGHKS; CDR2 reads YYEKEE (reference sequence). V was cut by 4 bases and J by 0 bases, with 17 bases left in between. CDR3 nucleotides: TGTGCCAGCAGCCACCTCCGGGACTCTTATAGCAATCAGCCCCAGCATTTT. Amino acid sequence: CASSHLRDSYSNQPQHF.

The chain couples TRBV11-2 to TRBJ1-1, with unresolved D. This CDR3 contains 12 residues. Trimming took off 3 bases at V and 5 bases at J, with 7 bases between the two ends. CDR1 SGHAT and CDR2 FQNNGV come from the germline V gene. CDR3 coding DNA: TGTGCCAGCAGCTTCCAGGTTACTGAAGCTTTCTTT. This translates into CASSFQVTEAFF. The variable domain in full, with the rest retrieved from reference TRBV11-2 and TRBJ1-1, is EAGVAQSPRYKIIEKRQSVAFWCNPISGHATLYWYQQILGQGPKLLIQFQNNGVVDDSQLPKDRFSAERLKGVDSTLKIQPAKLEDSAVYLCASSFQVTEAFFGQGTRLTVV.

This clone has a single count. The V and J genes are TRBV2 and TRBJ1-1, with D possibly matching TRBD1 (6 bases). Looked up from germline, CDR1 is SNHLY and CDR2 is FYNNEI. The CDR3 consists of 12 residues. V lost 5 bases, J lost 8 bases, and 12 bases lay in between. CDR3 in amino acids: CASSSDRTEAFF. In nucleotides, the CDR3 is TGTGCCAGCAGTTCCGACAGGACCGAAGCTTTCTTT.

V gene TRBV2 combines with J gene TRBJ2-3; 8 bases line up with TRBD1. The CDR3 loop spans 14 amino acids. Unmatched junction bases numbered 1, after V lost 2 bases and J lost 3 bases. CDR1 and CDR2 from the germline V gene are SNHLY and FYNNEI. The CDR3 coding sequence is TGTGCCAGCAGTGAACAGGGGGCGACAGATACGCAGTATTTT. Amino acid sequence: CASSEQGATDTQYF.

This sequence joins TRBV5-1 and TRBJ2-1, with 9 bases that match TRBD2. Germline values: CDR1 SGHRS, CDR2 YFSETQ. Trimming took 3 bases from V and 3 from J; bases not matched to a gene: 10. The CDR3 spans 17 residues. CDR3 in DNA: TGCGCCAGCAGCTCGGCCCTTGCGGGAGGGTTCTACAATGAGCAGTTCTTC. It encodes CASSSALAGGFYNEQFF.

This sequence joins TRBV25-1 and TRBJ2-7; 10 bases map to TRBD1. The germline V gene has CDR1 MGHDK and CDR2 SYGVNS. Trimming cost V 5 bases and J 5 bases; bases outside gene matches: 3. This CDR3 comprises 13 residues. The CDR3 DNA sequence: TGTGCCAGCAGTTACGGACAGGGGGACGAGCAGTACTTC. As protein: CASSYGQGDEQYF.

The chain is built from TRBV6-2 or TRBV6-3 and TRBJ2-1, with 11 bases identical to TRBD2. In germline, CDR1 is MNHEY, CDR2 SVGEGT. The length of the CDR3 is 15 residues. The ends lost 6 bases at V and 12 bases at J; junction bases unmatched: 13. The CDR3 protein is CASSLRGLAGGRQFF. CDR3 DNA sequence: TGTGCCAGCAGCCTAAGAGGGCTAGCGGGGGGTCGGCAGTTCTTC.

V is TRBV6-5 and J is TRBJ1-5, with 8 nucleotides matching TRBD1. Germline assignment: CDR1 MNHEY and CDR2 SVGAGI. V shed 4 bases and J 5 bases; nucleotides not matched to a gene: 10. The CDR3 totals 16 residues. This CDR3 reads CASSFKTGVMDQPQHF. DNA of the CDR3: TGTGCCAGCAGTTTCAAGACAGGGGTAATGGATCAGCCCCAGCATTTT.

In this sample, this clone turned up a few times. The DNA for the CDR3 is TGTGCCAGCAGTTACCATACAGGGCTCGATTCACCCCTCCACTTT. Translated, it gives CASSYHTGLDSPLHF. V is TRBV6-5 and J is TRBJ1-6, with D maybe TRBD1 (6 bases). The CDR3 length is 15 residues. Trimming cost V 2 bases and J 8 bases, with 13 bases left between them. Germline V gene sequence: CDR1 MNHEY, CDR2 SVGAGI.

This clone appeared a few times. The chain recombines TRBV9 with TRBJ2-7; 9 bases align to TRBD1. From germline, CDR1 is SGDLS and CDR2 YYNGEE. The CDR3 runs to 18 residues. Trimming removed 3 bases from V and 2 bases from J; junction bases left unmatched: 15. Here the CDR3 reads CASSASTQEGQGAYEQYF. CDR3 bases: TGTGCCAGCAGCGCATCAACCCAAGAGGGACAGGGCGCCTACGAGCAGTACTTC.

This clone was detected only a few times. CDR3 amino acids: CASSLAPGRRTEAFF. As DNA, the CDR3 is TGTGCCAGCAGCTTAGCTCCGGGTAGAAGGACTGAAGCTTTCTTT. The V call is TRBV7-8, the J call TRBJ1-1; no reliable D call. Trimming cost V 0 bases and J 5 bases, with 13 bases left between them. The CDR3 covers 15 residues. Per germline, CDR1 SGHVS and CDR2 FQNEAQ.

The chain uses TRBV9 and TRBJ2-4; 8 bases match TRBD1. There are 14 residues in the CDR3. Germline CDR1 and CDR2: SGDLS and YYNGEE. V lost 5 bases and J lost 1; bases outside the gene matches: 2. The CDR3 DNA reads TGTGCCAGCAGTACAGGGGGTGCCAAAAACATTCAGTACTTC. Translation gives CASSTGGAKNIQYF.

The chain carries TRBV19 and TRBJ1-1, with a possible D match to TRBD1 (5 bases). The CDR3 is 15 residues long. Trimming took off 6 bases at V and 1 base at J, with 15 bases between the two ends. Germline V lookup: CDR1 LNHDA, CDR2 SQIVND (reference sequence). The CDR3 nucleotides read TGTGCCAGTAGCCCCTGGGGGGACCCGAACACTGAAGCTTTCTTT. It is translated as CASSPWGDPNTEAFF.

The rearrangement links TRBV18 to TRBJ2-3; no firm D call. CDR1 and CDR2 (germline): KGHSH, LQKENI. CDR3 size: 15 residues. Trimming pared 3 bases from V and 0 bases from J, leaving 10 bases between. CDR3 nucleotides: TGTGCCAGCTCACCTCGAGAACTTAGCACAGATACGCAGTATTTT. This gives the protein CASSPRELSTDTQYF. The whole variable domain, remainder taken from reference TRBV18 and TRBJ2-3, is NAGVMQNPRHLVRRRGQEARLRCSPMKGHSHVYWYRQLPEEGLKFMVYLQKENIIDESGMPKERFSAEFPKEGPSILRIQQVVRGDSAAYFCASSPRELSTDTQYFGPGTRLTVL.

The chain has TRBV30 and TRBJ1-6; no clear D gene. Germline V gene sequence: CDR1 GTSNPN, CDR2 SVGIG (reference sequence). Between the trimmed V and J ends, which lost 1 base and 6 bases, there was a span of 10 bases. The CDR3 length is 14 residues. The CDR3 DNA reads TGTGCCTGGAGTGGGGCGACCATTAATTCACCCCTCCACTTT. This codes for CAWSGATINSPLHF.

The chain is built from TRBV7-3 and TRBJ2-1, with TRBD1 matching 9 bases. The ends lost 5 bases at V and 0 bases at J; junction bases unmatched: 2. CDR3 length equals 15 residues. Germline V gene lookup returns CDR1 SGHTA and CDR2 FQGTGA. CDR3 amino acids: CASSGGQGSYNEQFF. For the CDR3, the DNA is TGTGCCAGCAGCGGGGGACAGGGCTCCTACAATGAGCAGTTCTTC.

The chain is built from TRBV5-4 and TRBJ2-5; D is unclear. This CDR3 spans 14 amino acids. Trimming stripped 1 base from V and 5 bases from J, with 12 bases between. Per germline, CDR1 SGHNT and CDR2 YYREEE (reference sequence). The CDR3 sequence is CASSLRMLRETQYF. In DNA form, the CDR3 reads TGTGCCAGCAGCTTGAGAATGCTGAGGGAGACCCAGTACTTC.

This chain connects TRBV6-5 to TRBJ1-2, with 7 bases fitting TRBD1. CDR3 size: 12 residues. The V gene's germline CDR1 is MNHEY and CDR2 SVGAGI. The ends lost 8 bases at V and 4 bases at J; junction bases unmatched: 4. CDR3 DNA sequence: TGTGCCAGCGCAGGGGGAGGCTATGGCTACACCTTC. Translation: CASAGGGYGYTF.